This T cell receptor (beta chain) emerged from a study of shared clonotypes between healthy human individuals. This clone has only a few counts. There are 14 residues in the CDR3. Germline V CDR1 and CDR2: GTSNPN, SVGIG (reference sequence). V lost 4 bases and J lost 4, with 13 bases in between. The table came from immunoSEQ multiplex PCR; TCRdb's copy has only in-frame clones and leaves some out. The table has roughly 1 million clones, more than 65% seen once. Sequencing was carried out using memory CD4+ T cells sorted from blood. Documented subset: CD45RA-negative fraction. The sequence was obtained from a man between 18 and 29 years old in good health. The chain links TRBV30 to TRBJ1-4, with D hard to call. The CDR3 DNA reads TGTGCCTGGAACGAACAAACTGTTAATGAAAAACTGTTTTTT. This gives the protein CAWNEQTVNEKLFF.